This TCR beta chain was sequenced for a study of T cells in Graves' hyperthyroidism and ophthalmopathy. The investigators amplified TCR beta CDR3 regions from RNA transcripts. The TCR CDR3 was amplified in a first-round RT-PCR using the HTBI primer set. MiXCR, applied by TCRdb to the multiplex PCR reads, yields one record per CDR3 protein. The sample yields about 200,000 distinct CDR3 sequences, roughly a sixth seen once. As for this clonotype: Its antigen is as yet unknown.

CDR1 and CDR2 from the germline V gene are LNHNV and YYDKDF (reference sequence). Trimming took 6 bases from V and 1 from J, leaving 10 bases between them. This CDR3 has 14 residues. Study-wide results and caveats: Researchers found most expanded thyroid clonotypes above 0.001 in blood as well.

The specimen was blood. The sequence was collected from a woman between 50 and 59 years old with Graves' hyperthyroidism. The chain combines TRBV15 with TRBJ1-5; unclear D gene. In DNA form, the CDR3 reads TGTGCCACCAGAATGTTAGGGAGCAATCAGCCCCAGCATTTT. Protein product: CATRMLGSNQPQHF.